A single sample gave rise to the 13 T cell receptor beta chains below, sequenced in a study of neoadjuvant anti-PD-1 for oral cavity cancer. The assay was immunoSEQ multiplex PCR, and TCRdb's table has in-frame clones only and misses some. The profile shows 5,000 or so clones, roughly 60% of them singletons. The material sequenced was tumor tissue, taken before nivolumab (anti-PD-1) treatment. All receptors derive from a person between 40 and 80 years old with oral cavity squamous cell carcinoma.

The chain carries TRBV19 and TRBJ1-5; D may be TRBD1 (5 bases). This CDR3 contains 14 residues. Trimming took 7 bases from V and 0 from J, leaving 10 bases between them. Looked up from germline, CDR1 is LNHDA and CDR2 is SQIVND (reference sequence). The CDR3 sequence: CASIAGHSNQPQHF. In nucleotides, the CDR3 is TGTGCCAGTATAGCGGGGCATAGCAATCAGCCCCAGCATTTT. Looking up the rest from reference TRBV19 and TRBJ1-5 gives the full variable domain: DGGITQSPKYLFRKEGQNVTLSCEQNLNHDAMYWYRQDPGQGLRLIYYSQIVNDFQKGDIAEGYSVSREKKESFPLTVTSAQKNPTAFYLCASIAGHSNQPQHFGDGTRLSIL.

The chain combines TRBV21-1 with TRBJ1-5. TRBV21-1 is deemed a pseudogene. The CDR3 is 15 amino acids. The CDR3 here is CASSLSSPGDQPQHF. The CDR3 DNA is TGTGCCAGCAGCTTGTCAAGCCCCGGTGATCAGCCCCAGCATTTT.

V and J are TRBV18 and TRBJ2-7, with TRBD1 matching 9 bases. The CDR3 has 15 residues. Germline V gene data show CDR1 as KGHSH and CDR2 as LQKENI. J gave up 7 bases and V 3 bases, and 10 bases lay outside the gene matches. As DNA, the CDR3 is TGTGCCAGCTCACCCACGGGACAGGGTTTTTGGGAGCAGTACTTC. Translated: CASSPTGQGFWEQYF.

The chain links TRBV29-1 to TRBJ2-7, with a tentative D call TRBD1 (5 bases). CDR3 length: 13 residues. Germline values: CDR1 SQVTM, CDR2 ANQGSEA. V was clipped by 7 bases and J by 4 bases, with 17 bases between them. DNA for the CDR3: TGCAGCGCCGAGCAGAGTCAGGGATACGAGCAGTACTTC. This codes for CSAEQSQGYEQYF.

This clone appeared a few times. The chain links TRBV28 to TRBJ1-1, with D unclear. Trimming cost V 7 bases and J 4 bases, with 10 bases left between them. Germline CDR1 reads MDHEN; CDR2 reads SYDVKM. This CDR3 has 12 amino acids. Written as DNA, the CDR3 is TGTGCCAGCACTAGGGCGGGCACTGAAGCTTTCTTT. This translates into CASTRAGTEAFF.

The rearrangement uses TRBV6-5 and TRBJ2-7; no clear D gene. Germline-derived CDR1 and CDR2 are MNHEY and SVGAGI. The V and J ends lost 6 bases and 3 bases respectively, with 6 bases between them. The CDR3 has 11 amino acids. In DNA form, the CDR3 reads TGTGCCAGCAGCCAAAACTACGAGCAGTACTTC. Amino acids: CASSQNYEQYF.

The chain combines TRBV7-3 with TRBJ2-5; D remains unclear. Germline V gene data show CDR1 as SGHTA and CDR2 as FQGTGA. The CDR3 totals 13 residues. The V gene lost 0 bases and the J gene lost 1 base, with 3 bases spanning the gap. DNA for the CDR3: TGTGCCAGCAGCTTAACGGTCCAAGAGACCCAGTACTTC. Amino acid sequence: CASSLTVQETQYF.

The chain couples TRBV4-1 to TRBJ1-5; no clear D. CDR3 length: 15 amino acids. The V end lost 0 bases, the J end lost 3 bases, and 9 bases lay between the germline ends. CDR1 and CDR2 (germline): MGHRA, YSYEKL. In DNA, the CDR3 is TGCGCCAGCAGCCAAGATCCTGGGATCAATCAGCCCCAGCATTTT. Its protein is CASSQDPGINQPQHF.

In its sample, this clone was seen once. The chain combines TRBV4-1 with TRBJ1-1, with D possibly being TRBD1 (5 bases). Between the trimmed V and J ends, which lost 4 bases and 0 bases, there was a span of 18 bases. The CDR3 runs 17 residues. Looked up from germline, CDR1 is MGHRA and CDR2 is YSYEKL. The CDR3 loop reads CASSRTTPIKVNTEAFF. CDR3 sequence (DNA): TGCGCCAGCAGCCGGACAACACCCATCAAGGTGAACACTGAAGCTTTCTTT.

This chain joins TRBV11-2 and TRBJ2-7, with TRBD2 matching over 7 bases. The CDR3 is 16 amino acids. The V gene end was trimmed by 3 bases and the J gene end by 1 base; junction bases not matched to a gene: 9. CDR1 is SGHAT, CDR2 FQNNGV, per germline. CDR3 residues: CASSLGRAPLSYEQYF. DNA of the CDR3: TGTGCCAGCAGCTTGGGGAGGGCACCCCTATCCTACGAGCAGTACTTC.

The chain recombines TRBV28 with TRBJ1-1; 7 nucleotides line up with TRBD1. Germline values: CDR1 MDHEN, CDR2 SYDVKM. CDR3 length equals 15 residues. After removal of 6 bases from V and 3 bases from J, the junction contained 10 bases not matched to a gene. Here the CDR3 reads CASSGGDRWYTEAFF. The DNA for the CDR3 is TGTGCCAGCAGCGGGGGGGACAGATGGTACACTGAAGCTTTCTTT.

The chain links TRBV4-1 to TRBJ1-1; weak D call: TRBD1 (5 bases). V was clipped by 7 bases and J by 0 bases, with 12 bases between them. CDR1 is MGHRA and CDR2 is YSYEKL in the germline V gene. The CDR3 extends over 14 amino acids. CDR3 coding DNA: TGCGCCAGCACTCGAGGGGCGTTGAACACTGAAGCTTTCTTT. It translates to CASTRGALNTEAFF.

The chain's CDR3 is CASGPELSYYGYTF. The CDR3 DNA is TGTGCCTCCGGTCCCGAGTTAAGCTACTATGGCTACACCTTC. This chain joins TRBV6-6 and TRBJ1-2; D is uncertain. This CDR3 has 14 residues. The V end lost 11 bases, the J end lost 3 bases, and 19 bases lay between the germline ends. Germline CDR1 MNHNY, CDR2 SVGAGI (reference sequence).